One sample yielded the 22 T cell receptor beta chains listed below, sequenced in a study of blood T cell repertoires in COVID-19. The repertoire was sequenced with immunoSEQ multiplex PCR; TCRdb's copy has only in-frame clones and lacks some. The data show approximately 260,000 clones, 89% seen once. Sequencing was performed on peripheral blood. The origin of the receptors is a woman in her 40s who had recovered from COVID-19.

With respect to this clone: In the same sample, other DNA sequences code for this CDR3. The chain links TRBV15 to TRBJ1-2, with TRBD1 as a possible D gene (6 bases). The CDR3 spans 14 residues. The V gene's germline CDR1 is LNHNV and CDR2 YYDKDF (reference sequence). Between the trimmed V and J ends, which lost 0 bases and 3 bases, there was a span of 8 bases. CDR3 coding DNA: TGTGCCACCAGCAGAGAAGCAGGGGACTATGGCTACACCTTC. Residues: CATSREAGDYGYTF.

In this sample, this clone turned up a few times. The chain carries TRBV28 and TRBJ1-2; 7 positions agree with TRBD1. V lost 4 bases to trimming and J lost 8 bases; unmatched junction nucleotides: 10. The CDR3 totals 14 residues. The germline CDR1 and CDR2 sequences are MDHEN and SYDVKM. CDR3 bases: TGTGCCAGCAGTTCAAATACAGGGGAGCGGGGCTACACCTTC. It yields the protein CASSSNTGERGYTF.

This chain links TRBV9 with TRBJ1-2; 10 nucleotides match TRBD1. This CDR3 has 15 amino acids. The V and J ends lost 0 bases and 4 bases, in that order; junction bases with no gene match: 3. From germline, CDR1 is SGDLS and CDR2 YYNGEE. The chain's CDR3 is CASSVGDRGPYGYTF. The CDR3 nucleotides are TGTGCCAGCAGCGTAGGGGACAGGGGCCCCTATGGCTACACCTTC.

V usage is TRBV4-1 and J usage is TRBJ2-3, with 7 nucleotides matching TRBD2. There are 15 residues in the CDR3. Per the germline V gene, CDR1 is MGHRA and CDR2 is YSYEKL. The V and J ends lost 4 bases and 4 bases, in that order; junction bases with no gene match: 8. The CDR3 sequence: CASSRDYRPPDTQYF. The CDR3 DNA reads as TGCGCCAGCAGCCGGGACTACCGGCCCCCAGATACGCAGTATTTT.

The chain joins TRBV7-9 to TRBJ1-1, with D possibly TRBD1 on 6 matching bases. Looked up from germline, CDR1 is SEHNR and CDR2 is FQNEAQ (reference sequence). Trimming left V 1 base short and J 4 bases short, with 22 bases between. The CDR3 is made up of 18 amino acids. For the CDR3, the DNA is TGTGCCAGCAGCTTAGAGGGTGGGGGCTCCCTCTTGGTCACTGAAGCTTTCTTT. It is translated as CASSLEGGGSLLVTEAFF.

V usage is TRBV10-2 and J usage is TRBJ2-5; 11 nucleotides agree with TRBD2. This CDR3 comprises 15 residues. Germline CDR1 and CDR2: WSHSY and SAAADI. V lost 7 bases and J lost 2; bases outside the gene matches: 6. The CDR3 sequence is CASKFSSGGQETQYF. CDR3 nucleotide sequence: TGCGCCAGCAAGTTTTCTAGCGGGGGGCAAGAGACCCAGTACTTC.

Only a few counts were recorded for this clone. This rearrangement joins TRBV6-6 to TRBJ2-2; D perhaps matches TRBD1 (5 bases). This CDR3 is 15 amino acids long. V was trimmed by 6 bases and J by 8 bases, leaving 19 bases between them. Germline assignment: CDR1 MNHNY and CDR2 SVGAGI (reference sequence). The CDR3 sequence: CASSPPGRVGGELFF. CDR3 coding DNA: TGTGCCAGCAGCCCCCCCGGCAGGGTAGGGGGGGAGCTGTTTTTT.

The chain combines TRBV9 with TRBJ2-3; a possible D gene is TRBD1 (6 bases). The CDR3 loop spans 16 amino acids. Germline lookup yields CDR1 SGDLS and CDR2 YYNGEE. The ends were cut back, 3 bases at V and 0 bases at J, with 14 bases in the middle. Here the CDR3 DNA reads TGTGCCAGCAGCGCCTCACAGGGTTGGAGCACAGATACGCAGTATTTT. It is translated as CASSASQGWSTDTQYF.

V usage is TRBV29-1 and J usage is TRBJ1-1, with 11 bases fitting TRBD1. The germline gives CDR1 SQVTM, CDR2 ANQGSEA. J gave up 5 bases and V 2 bases, and 1 base lay outside the gene matches. CDR3 size: 13 residues. CDR3 sequence: CSVEWDRGTEAFF. CDR3 DNA sequence: TGCAGCGTTGAATGGGACAGGGGGACTGAAGCTTTCTTT.

This clone was detected only a few times. The V call is TRBV6-2 or TRBV6-3, the J call TRBJ2-5; TRBD2 aligns across 8 bases. V was clipped by 2 bases and J by 4 bases; unmatched bases: 12. The CDR3 has 17 amino acids. Looked up from germline, CDR1 is MNHEY and CDR2 is SVGEGT. The CDR3, as DNA: TGTGCCAGCAGTTACGAGAGCGGGGGCCCCCTCGTAGAGACCCAGTACTTC. This sequence encodes CASSYESGGPLVETQYF.

This clone has only one observation. The chain recombines TRBV5-4 with TRBJ2-7; 9 bases are a match to TRBD1. Germline V gives CDR1 SGHNT, CDR2 YYREEE (reference sequence). The V gene end was trimmed by 3 bases and the J gene end by 0 bases; junction bases not matched to a gene: 4. The CDR3 runs 15 residues. CDR3 sequence reads: CASSWGQGTSYEQYF. DNA of the CDR3: TGTGCCAGCAGCTGGGGACAGGGTACCTCCTACGAGCAGTACTTC.

As to this clone: Other DNA sequences from this sample encode an identical CDR3 as well. The V gene is TRBV3-1 (or the pseudogene TRBV3-2), the J gene TRBJ1-5, with unresolved D. This CDR3 is built from 13 residues. Germline-derived CDR1 and CDR2 are LGHDT and YNNKEL (reference sequence). V lost 0 bases and J 7 bases, leaving 7 bases between the germline ends. CDR3 sequence: CASSQDRGQPQHF. For the CDR3, the DNA is TGTGCCAGCAGCCAAGATCGCGGGCAGCCCCAGCATTTT.

The chain is built from TRBV11-3 and TRBJ2-5; no clear D. Germline CDR1 and CDR2: SGHNT and YENEEA. The V gene lost 4 bases and the J gene lost 2 bases, with 2 bases spanning the gap. CDR3 length: 11 amino acids. In DNA, the CDR3 is TGTGCCAGCAGCTCTCAAGAGACCCAGTACTTC. This sequence encodes CASSSQETQYF.

This clone appeared a few times. The chain has TRBV29-1 and TRBJ2-1, with 11 bases matching TRBD2. The CDR3 covers 13 residues. J lost 7 bases, V lost 5 bases, and 4 bases had no gene match. The germline gives CDR1 SQVTM, CDR2 ANQGSEA. CDR3 sequence reads: CSVRLAGMNEQFF. The DNA for the CDR3 is TGCAGCGTTCGACTAGCGGGAATGAATGAGCAGTTCTTC.

V is TRBV30 and J is TRBJ1-1; TRBD1 might be the D (5 bases). Trimming removed 3 bases at V and 0 bases at J, with 14 bases between. The CDR3 totals 15 residues. CDR1 and CDR2 from the germline V gene are GTSNPN and SVGIG (reference sequence). CDR3 DNA: TGTGCCTGGAGAATAGGGGATCGCATGAACACTGAAGCTTTCTTT. Amino acids: CAWRIGDRMNTEAFF.

This sequence joins TRBV19 and TRBJ2-7; D is perhaps TRBD1 (6 bases). The CDR3 covers 14 residues. Germline V gives CDR1 LNHDA, CDR2 SQIVND (reference sequence). The ends were cut back, 10 bases at V and 4 bases at J, with 20 bases in the middle. CDR3 loop: CAKNLRGFLYEQYF. The CDR3 coding sequence is TGTGCCAAAAATCTCAGGGGCTTTCTTTACGAGCAGTACTTC.

The chain carries TRBV6-4 and TRBJ2-5, with 7 bases aligning to TRBD1. The germline CDR1 and CDR2 sequences are MRHNA and SNTAGT. This CDR3 comprises 13 residues. The junction had 4 bases not matched to a gene; V was cut back by 5 bases and J by 4 bases. DNA for the CDR3: TGTGCCAGCAGTCGACAGGGCGGAGAGACCCAGTACTTC. Translating it yields CASSRQGGETQYF.

The chain carries TRBV30 and TRBJ2-1; 11 bases agree with TRBD2. The germline V gene has CDR1 GTSNPN and CDR2 SVGIG (reference sequence). Losses at the gene ends were 6 bases for V and 14 bases for J; bases not matched to a gene: 3. CDR3 size: 10 residues. The CDR3 protein is CACSGGAKFF. DNA of the CDR3: TGTGCCTGTAGCGGGGGGGCCAAGTTCTTC.

V gene TRBV28 combines with J gene TRBJ2-1, with TRBD2 matching over 14 bases. The CDR3 covers 16 residues. Germline trimming cut 6 bases from V and 8 bases from J; bases unmatched to any gene: 9. From germline, CDR1 is MDHEN and CDR2 SYDVKM. CDR3 in amino acids: CASSGTSGSSWDEQFF. Here the CDR3 DNA reads TGTGCCAGCAGCGGGACTAGCGGGAGTTCTTGGGATGAGCAGTTCTTC.

The chain has TRBV18 and TRBJ2-4, with 8 nucleotides matching TRBD1. The ends lost 3 bases at V and 0 bases at J; junction bases unmatched: 10. The CDR3 totals 18 residues. The germline CDR1 and CDR2 sequences are KGHSH and LQKENI. CDR3 residues: CASSPKTTGGLAKNIQYF. Written as DNA, the CDR3 is TGTGCCAGCTCACCGAAGACAACAGGGGGGCTAGCCAAAAACATTCAGTACTTC.

The DNA of the CDR3 is TGTGCCAGCAGCCGATCCCTGGGGCCAAGCTCTGGAAACACCATATATTTT. Amino acids: CASSRSLGPSSGNTIYF. This chain joins TRBV7-6 and TRBJ1-3, with D tentatively TRBD1 (5 bases). The V end was cut by 5 bases, the J end by 0 bases, with 17 bases between. The CDR3 loop spans 17 amino acids. Germline V gives CDR1 SGHVS, CDR2 FNYEAQ.

This chain links TRBV10-2 with TRBJ2-1, with 12 bases lining up with TRBD2. CDR3 length: 14 residues. Germline V gene lookup returns CDR1 WSHSY and CDR2 SAAADI. Trimming cost V 4 bases and J 7 bases; bases outside gene matches: 2. The CDR3 DNA reads as TGCGCCAGCAGTGGGACTAGCGGGATAAATGAGCAGTTCTTC. It is translated as CASSGTSGINEQFF.